These 24 T cell receptor beta chains came from one sample sequenced in a study of shared clonotypes between healthy human individuals. Libraries were prepared by immunoSEQ multiplex PCR; TCRdb keeps only in-frame clonotypes and omits some of them. This table has about 2 million clones, 85% to 95% appearing once. Sequencing was performed on naive CD4+ T cells sorted from blood. Subset reported: CD45RA+ positively selected. Receptors were obtained from a man aged 18 to 30 in good health.

The gene calls are TRBV25-1 and TRBJ2-2, with 7 bases matching TRBD1. The CDR3 has 15 amino acids. The ends lost 3 bases at V and 5 bases at J; junction bases unmatched: 6. The germline V gene encodes CDR1 MGHDK and CDR2 SYGVNS. The CDR3 is CASSDTRGWTGELFF. The CDR3 region has the DNA TGTGCCAGCAGTGATACCAGGGGGTGGACCGGGGAGCTGTTTTTT.

The count of this clone is one. The genes are TRBV6-5 and TRBJ1-2; TRBD1 aligns across 8 bases. The CDR3 has 15 residues. V lost 4 bases, J lost 4 bases, and 8 bases stayed unmatched. CDR1 is MNHEY and CDR2 is SVGAGI in the germline V gene. CDR3 bases: TGTGCCAGCAGTTCCTCTGGACAGGGCTTCTATGGCTACACCTTC. Translating it yields CASSSSGQGFYGYTF.

The gene calls are TRBV2 and TRBJ2-5; tentative D call: TRBD2 (5 bases). V lost 7 bases, J lost 4 bases, and 10 bases lay in between. Germline lookup yields CDR1 SNHLY and CDR2 FYNNEI. The length of the CDR3 is 12 residues. The CDR3 sequence is CASNRGLETQYF. CDR3 in DNA: TGTGCCAGCAACCGGGGTCTAGAGACCCAGTACTTC.

The chain has TRBV10-3 and TRBJ1-1; possible D gene TRBD1, 5 bases. The CDR3 extends over 14 amino acids. CDR1 ENHRY and CDR2 SYGVKD come from the germline V gene. Trimming pared 6 bases from V and 0 bases from J, leaving 11 bases between. In nucleotides, the CDR3 is TGTGCCATCAGCTGGGGGGAGATGAACACTGAAGCTTTCTTT. Its protein product is CAISWGEMNTEAFF.

The count of this clone is one. The V gene is TRBV6-5, the J gene TRBJ2-3; TRBD1 aligns across 9 bases. The CDR3 extends over 15 amino acids. Germline assignment: CDR1 MNHEY and CDR2 SVGAGI. V lost 3 bases and J lost 7; bases outside the gene matches: 8. The CDR3 reads CASSYRTGVSNTQYF. CDR3 DNA: TGTGCCAGCAGTTATAGGACAGGGGTATCAAATACGCAGTATTTT.

The chain joins TRBV7-3 to TRBJ2-1; D is possibly TRBD1 or TRBD2 (5 bases each). Per germline, CDR1 SGHTA and CDR2 FQGTGA. The CDR3 is 16 residues long. V gave up 5 bases and J gave up 6 bases, with 20 bases separating them. CDR3 loop: CASSTSGTQLINEQFF. The DNA for the CDR3 is TGTGCCAGCAGCACGTCCGGGACCCAACTGATCAATGAGCAGTTCTTC.

The chain links TRBV6-5 to TRBJ2-1, with 9 bases identical to TRBD1. Germline V gives CDR1 MNHEY, CDR2 SVGAGI. With 5 bases clipped from V and 4 bases from J, the junction kept 6 bases outside the gene matches. The CDR3 is made up of 15 amino acids. The CDR3 DNA is TGTGCCAGCAGTGCGTCCGGGACAGGGTACAATGAGCAGTTCTTC. This encodes CASSASGTGYNEQFF.

This chain links TRBV6-1 with TRBJ1-2; D gene uncertain. The CDR3 is made up of 14 amino acids. Trimming removed 3 bases at V and 4 bases at J, with 12 bases between. CDR1 is MNHNS and CDR2 is SASEGT in the germline V gene. The CDR3 nucleotides read TGTGCCAGCAGTGATCTTCCGTTCAGCTATGGCTACACCTTC. It is translated as CASSDLPFSYGYTF.

The chain links TRBV30 to TRBJ2-5; TRBD1 agrees at 7 bases. In germline, CDR1 is GTSNPN, CDR2 SVGIG (reference sequence). The CDR3 runs 12 residues. V lost 5 bases, J lost 1 base, and 1 base stayed unmatched. CDR3 bases: TGTGCCTGGGGGGACAGCCAAGAGACCCAGTACTTC. Amino acid sequence: CAWGDSQETQYF.

The chain carries TRBV6-5 and TRBJ1-2; 10 bases align to TRBD1. The trim removed 6 bases at V and 3 bases at J, leaving 7 bases unmatched. Germline assignment: CDR1 MNHEY and CDR2 SVGAGI. This CDR3 has 15 residues. The CDR3 DNA is TGTGCCAGCAGCCGACAGGGGGCTTGGGACTATGGCTACACCTTC. Amino acid sequence: CASSRQGAWDYGYTF.

V is TRBV7-2 and J is TRBJ2-7; 12 bases are a match to TRBD2. This CDR3 comprises 18 residues. The junction had 8 bases not matched to a gene; V was cut back by 2 bases and J by 0 bases. Germline CDR1 and CDR2: SGHTA and FQGNSA. The CDR3 nucleotides are TGTGCCAGCAGCTTACCGACTAGCGGGAGCCTCCTCTCCTACGAGCAGTACTTC. This encodes CASSLPTSGSLLSYEQYF.

This chain uses TRBV6-6 with TRBJ2-7; D is unclear. This CDR3 has 12 amino acids. The ends were cut back, 3 bases at V and 5 bases at J, with 8 bases in the middle. CDR1 and CDR2 (germline): MNHNY, SVGAGI (reference sequence). This CDR3 reads CASSYPLNEQYF. The CDR3 coding sequence is TGTGCCAGCAGTTATCCCCTAAACGAGCAGTACTTC.

The CDR3 nucleotides read TGTGCCAGCAGTTTCGGGGTGGGGCAGGGCCCCTACGAGCAGTACTTC. It is translated as CASSFGVGQGPYEQYF. This rearrangement joins TRBV27 to TRBJ2-7; either TRBD1 or TRBD2 may fit D (5 bases each). The length of the CDR3 is 16 residues. Germline assignment: CDR1 MNHEY and CDR2 SMNVEV (reference sequence). V dropped 3 bases and J dropped 2 bases, with 17 bases sitting between them.

For this clone: Additional DNA sequences in this sample encode the identical CDR3. The chain links TRBV20-1 to TRBJ1-2; D not resolved. This CDR3 region has 11 residues. Germline-derived CDR1 and CDR2 are DFQATT and SNEGSKA (reference sequence). Between the trimmed V and J ends, which lost 3 bases and 7 bases, there was a span of 9 bases. This CDR3 is CSARVSGGYTF. The CDR3 nucleotides read TGCAGTGCTAGGGTGTCGGGTGGCTACACCTTC.

This sequence joins TRBV30 and TRBJ2-1; the match to TRBD2 covers 8 bases. The germline V gene has CDR1 GTSNPN and CDR2 SVGIG (reference sequence). The ends lost 8 bases at V and 4 bases at J; junction bases unmatched: 7. This CDR3 contains 13 residues. The CDR3 nucleotides read TGTGCCCAATCCGGGACTAGTTACAATGAGCAGTTCTTC. It is translated as CAQSGTSYNEQFF.

With regard to this clone: Other DNA sequences in the sample encode the same CDR3. V is TRBV6-6 and J is TRBJ2-7, with a possible D match to TRBD2 (7 bases). With 6 bases removed from V and 2 bases from J, the gap between germline ends came to 14 bases. The CDR3 is 14 amino acids. From germline, CDR1 is MNHNY and CDR2 SVGAGI (reference sequence). The chain's CDR3 is CASSPRGGPYEQYF. The CDR3 region has the DNA TGTGCCAGCAGCCCACGCGGGGGCCCCTACGAGCAGTACTTC.

The J gene is TRBJ2-6, the V gene TRBV29-1; D ambiguous. Germline CDR1 is SQVTM and CDR2 is ANQGSEA. The CDR3 is 13 amino acids. The V end was cut by 7 bases, the J end by 1 base, with 8 bases between. The DNA for the CDR3 is TGCAGCGCAAGGGAATCTGGGGCCAACGTCCTGACTTTC. It yields the protein CSARESGANVLTF.

The V call is TRBV5-4, the J call TRBJ2-7; D ambiguous. V shed 2 bases and J shed 2 bases, with 8 bases lying between them. The CDR3 is 13 amino acids. Germline CDR1 is SGHNT and CDR2 is YYREEE (reference sequence). CDR3 nucleotide sequence: TGTGCCAGCAGCTTCCCGGGCCCCTACGAGCAGTACTTC. Translated, it gives CASSFPGPYEQYF.

About this clone itself: The sample holds other DNA sequences that translate to the same CDR3. V and J are TRBV6-1 and TRBJ2-7, with TRBD1 as a possible D gene (5 bases). The CDR3 loop spans 14 amino acids. V lost 5 bases and J 0 bases, leaving 11 bases between the germline ends. Germline V gene data show CDR1 as MNHNS and CDR2 as SASEGT. CDR3 protein: CASSPGPSSYEQYF. As DNA, the CDR3 is TGTGCCAGCAGTCCAGGGCCTAGCTCCTACGAGCAGTACTTC.

V is TRBV7-9 and J is TRBJ2-1; a possible D gene is TRBD1 (5 bases). CDR3 size: 14 residues. The germline V and J ends were trimmed by 4 bases and 4 bases, with 11 bases remaining between them. CDR1 and CDR2 from the germline V gene are SEHNR and FQNEAQ (reference sequence). The CDR3 nucleotides read TGTGCCAGCAGCTCGCAGGGTTGGTACAATGAGCAGTTCTTC. Encoded protein: CASSSQGWYNEQFF.

Notes on this clone: The junction and the germline gene differ at one end; a read error may be behind it. The gene calls are TRBV7-2 and TRBJ1-2; D unclear. Germline CDR1 SGHTA, CDR2 FQGNSA. The CDR3 is 14 amino acids. CDR3 region: CASSLIKPLYGCTF. The CDR3 DNA is TGTGCCAGCAGCTTAATAAAACCTCTCTATGGCTGCACCTTC.

V usage is TRBV6-6 and J usage is TRBJ2-4; D may correspond to TRBD1 or TRBD2 (5 bases each). There are 15 residues in the CDR3. Germline CDR1 reads MNHNY; CDR2 reads SVGAGI (reference sequence). The ends were cut back, 6 bases at V and 6 bases at J, with 18 bases in the middle. DNA of the CDR3: TGTGCCAGCAGGTCCCCGGGACCCACAGGAAACATTCAGTACTTC. This translates into CASRSPGPTGNIQYF.

The gene calls are TRBV7-9 and TRBJ1-1, with D tentatively TRBD1 (5 bases). CDR1 is SEHNR, CDR2 FQNEAQ, per germline (reference sequence). V was pared by 5 bases and J by 6 bases, with 22 bases between. The CDR3 spans 16 residues. The CDR3 reads CASSSLPGGVVSEAFF. CDR3 DNA: TGTGCCAGCAGCAGCCTCCCCGGGGGGGTTGTATCTGAAGCTTTCTTT.

This sequence joins TRBV5-1 and TRBJ2-3, with D perhaps TRBD2 (7 bases). The CDR3 length is 16 residues. CDR1 is SGHRS and CDR2 is YFSETQ in the germline V gene. Trimming took off 0 bases at V and 3 bases at J, with 14 bases between the two ends. Here the CDR3 DNA reads TGCGCCAGCAGCTTGGCGGTGGGGGGGCCGACAGATACGCAGTATTTT. This gives the protein CASSLAVGGPTDTQYF.